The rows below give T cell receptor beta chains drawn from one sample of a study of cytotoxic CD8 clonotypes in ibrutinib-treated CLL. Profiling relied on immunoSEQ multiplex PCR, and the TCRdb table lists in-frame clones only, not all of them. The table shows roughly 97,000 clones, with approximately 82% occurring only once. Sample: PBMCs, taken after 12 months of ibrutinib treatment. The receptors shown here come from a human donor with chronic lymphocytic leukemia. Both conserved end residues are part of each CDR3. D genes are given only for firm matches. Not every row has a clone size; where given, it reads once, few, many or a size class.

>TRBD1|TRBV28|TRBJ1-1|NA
TGTGCCAGCAGTTCCGGGACAGCGAACACTGAAGCTTTCTTT
CASSSGTANTEAFF
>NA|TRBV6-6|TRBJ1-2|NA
TGTGCCAGCAGTGACAGGCGTCCTTATGGCTACACCTTC
CASSDRRPYGYTF
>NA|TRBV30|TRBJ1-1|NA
TGTGCCTGGAGTCAGGGGAAGGTCACTGAAGCTTTCTTT
CAWSQGKVTEAFF
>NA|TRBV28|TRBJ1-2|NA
TGTGCCAGCAGTTTATCGGGGAACTATGGCTACACCTTC
CASSLSGNYGYTF
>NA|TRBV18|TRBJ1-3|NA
TGTGCCAGTGCAGGGCAGCTCGGGGCTGGAAACACCATATATTTT
CASAGQLGAGNTIYF
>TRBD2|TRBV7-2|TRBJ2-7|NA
TGTGCCAGCAGCTTACAGGGGTCTGGCGGGGGGAGCTACGAGCAGTACTTC
CASSLQGSGGGSYEQYF
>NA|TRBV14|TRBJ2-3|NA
TGTGCCAGCAGTAGCCAGCGGGGCACAGATACGCAGTATTTT
CASSSQRGTDTQYF
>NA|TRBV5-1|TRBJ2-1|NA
TGCGCCAGCAGTTACGGGCTGGGGAATGAGCAGTTCTTC
CASSYGLGNEQFF
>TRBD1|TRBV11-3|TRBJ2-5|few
TGTGCCAGCAGCGACCAGGGGGCGAGCTTAGAGACCCAGTACTTC
CASSDQGASLETQYF
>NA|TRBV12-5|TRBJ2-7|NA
TGTGCTAGTGGTACACAGGGTTACGAGCAGTACTTC
CASGTQGYEQYF
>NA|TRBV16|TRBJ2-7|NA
TGTGCCAGCAGCCGCGAAGAAGGTCACAGCGAGCAGTACTTC
CASSREEGHSEQYF
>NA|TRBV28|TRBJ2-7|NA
TGTGCCAGCAGTTTATATGCCTACGAGCAGTACTTC
CASSLYAYEQYF
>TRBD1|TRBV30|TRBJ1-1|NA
TGTGCCTGGGAAGGACAGGGAGGGACTGAAGCTTTCTTT
CAWEGQGGTEAFF
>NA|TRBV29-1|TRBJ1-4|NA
TGCAGCGTTTGGGAGGGCGATGAAAAACTGTTTTTT
CSVWEGDEKLFF
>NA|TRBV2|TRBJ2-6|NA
TGTGCCAGCAGGACGCCGAACTCTGGGGCCAACGTCCTGACTTTC
CASRTPNSGANVLTF
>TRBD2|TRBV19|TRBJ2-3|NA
TGTGCCAGTAGTCCCTATAGCGGGGGGGAGGCAGATACGCAGTATTTT
CASSPYSGGEADTQYF
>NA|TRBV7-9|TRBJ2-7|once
TGTGCCAGCAGCTTAGGTCCTTCTAGGAGCTCCTACGAGCAGTACTTC
CASSLGPSRSSYEQYF